The 19 T cell receptor beta chains in this list originate from one sample, sequenced in a study of blood T cell repertoires in COVID-19. Generated by immunoSEQ multiplex PCR, the TCRdb table keeps only in-frame clones and is missing some. The repertoire holds around 300,000 clones, around 89% seen once, with 2% to 3% in the top ten. Material: PBMCs or T cells enriched from blood (not recorded which). The receptors stem from a woman aged 18-30 years who had recovered from COVID-19.

This clone was counted once. This chain joins TRBV21-1 and TRBJ1-1; TRBD1, the table's D call, lacks a check against the DNA. TRBV21-1 is deemed a pseudogene. The CDR3 runs 16 residues. The CDR3 DNA reads as TGTGCCAGCAGCAAAGAAGGTGGGACAGGGAAGGGTGAAGCTTTCTTT. The encoded protein is CASSKEGGTGKGEAFF.

The chain employs TRBV19 and TRBJ1-2; D is possibly TRBD1 (5 bases). V was pared by 4 bases and J by 1 base, with 13 bases between. Germline assignment: CDR1 LNHDA and CDR2 SQIVND (reference sequence). This CDR3 has 15 residues. The CDR3 sequence: CASSKGDFNNYGYTF. The CDR3 nucleotides are TGTGCCAGTAGTAAAGGGGACTTTAATAACTATGGCTACACCTTC.

The chain carries TRBV9 and TRBJ1-6; possible D gene TRBD1, 6 bases. This CDR3 is built from 14 residues. Germline CDR1 reads SGDLS; CDR2 reads YYNGEE. V lost 0 bases to trimming and J lost 11 bases, with 12 bases between them. The CDR3 reads CASSVGQETTPLHF. The CDR3 nucleotides are TGTGCCAGCAGCGTAGGACAGGAGACGACACCCCTCCACTTT.

This chain links TRBV2 with TRBJ1-2, with TRBD1 matching 8 bases. This CDR3 spans 17 amino acids. Germline CDR1 reads SNHLY; CDR2 reads FYNNEI. The V and J ends lost 6 bases and 5 bases, in that order; junction bases with no gene match: 17. The CDR3 sequence: CASRITGGRPRLYGYTF. CDR3 sequence (DNA): TGTGCCAGCAGAATAACAGGGGGGCGACCTCGTTTATATGGCTACACCTTC.

This sequence joins TRBV19 and TRBJ2-1; D unresolved. Per the germline V gene, CDR1 is LNHDA and CDR2 is SQIVND (reference sequence). Trimming left V 6 bases short and J 7 bases short, with 7 bases between. This CDR3 spans 11 amino acids. The CDR3 nucleotides read TGTGCCAGTAGCACTCTGAATGAGCAGTTCTTC. Its protein is CASSTLNEQFF.

The chain combines TRBV7-9 with TRBJ2-2, with 7 bases identical to TRBD2. The CDR3 has 16 amino acids. Germline V CDR1 and CDR2: SEHNR, FQNEAQ (reference sequence). V was clipped by 1 base and J by 1 base; unmatched bases: 3. CDR3 sequence: CASSLGGGLNTGELFF. The DNA for the CDR3 is TGTGCCAGCAGCTTAGGCGGGGGACTGAACACCGGGGAGCTGTTTTTT. Using reference TRBV7-9 and TRBJ2-2 for the parts outside the CDR3, the full variable domain is DTGVSQNPRHKITKRGQNVTFRCDPISEHNRLYWYRQTLGQGPEFLTYFQNEAQLEKSRLLSDRFSAERPKGSFSTLEIQRTEQGDSAMYLCASSLGGGLNTGELFFGEGSRLTVL.

The chain carries TRBV5-1 and TRBJ2-7, with 9 positions matching TRBD1. Per the germline V gene, CDR1 is SGHRS and CDR2 is YFSETQ. V was clipped by 4 bases and J by 3 bases; unmatched bases: 8. The CDR3 consists of 15 residues. The CDR3, as DNA: TGCGCCAGCAGCCTACCCGGGACAGGGTTCTACGAGCAGTACTTC. This sequence encodes CASSLPGTGFYEQYF.

The chain links TRBV27 to TRBJ1-3; D gene ambiguous. Germline CDR1 is MNHEY and CDR2 is SMNVEV (reference sequence). V shed 7 bases and J shed 10 bases, with 14 bases lying between them. The CDR3 loop spans 12 amino acids. The CDR3 region is CASTYFTKTIYF. The CDR3 bases are TGTGCCAGCACTTACTTTACCAAGACCATATATTTT.

The rearrangement links TRBV2 to TRBJ2-2; D may be TRBD2 (6 bases). Trimming pared 4 bases from V and 5 bases from J, leaving 17 bases between. CDR1 is SNHLY, CDR2 FYNNEI, per germline. The CDR3 extends over 16 amino acids. DNA for the CDR3: TGTGCCAGCAGTGGTTTGGGGGGAAGAATTACCGGGGAGCTGTTTTTT. Its protein is CASSGLGGRITGELFF.

Of note for this clone: This sample also contains other DNA sequences that code for the same CDR3. The chain employs TRBV7-2 and TRBJ1-2; 9 bases match TRBD1. Trimming cost V 2 bases and J 3 bases; bases outside gene matches: 1. Germline assignment: CDR1 SGHTA and CDR2 FQGNSA. The CDR3 length is 14 residues. This CDR3 is CASSLRTGDYGYTF. In DNA, the CDR3 is TGTGCCAGCAGCTTAAGGACAGGGGACTATGGCTACACCTTC.

The CDR3 region is CASSDQQGRGYTF. The CDR3, as DNA: TGTGCCAGCAGTGACCAACAGGGTAGGGGCTACACCTTC. The chain links TRBV6-4 to TRBJ1-2, with a possible D match to TRBD1 (6 bases). The CDR3 has 13 amino acids. Germline CDR1 MRHNA, CDR2 SNTAGT. Trimming cost V 2 bases and J 8 bases, with 12 bases left between them.

This chain links TRBV4-1 with TRBJ2-6; D is possibly TRBD1 (5 bases). Per germline, CDR1 MGHRA and CDR2 YSYEKL. The CDR3 contains 18 residues. The V and J ends lost 1 base and 1 base respectively, with 14 bases between them. DNA of the CDR3: TGCGCCAGCAGCCAAGGCCCCAGGGCCATGTCTGGGGCCAACGTCCTGACTTTC. Translation gives CASSQGPRAMSGANVLTF.

Turning to this clone: Sequence at one end of the junction differs from germline and may be a read error. The chain recombines TRBV11-1 with TRBJ1-1; TRBD1 matches 8 bases. Per germline, CDR1 SGHAT and CDR2 FQDESV (reference sequence). CDR3 length: 13 residues. The CDR3 reads CASSLARERDRHF. DNA for the CDR3: TGTGCCAGCAGCTTAGCGCGAGAACGGGACAGGCACTTT.

The chain has TRBV10-3 and TRBJ1-5, with D possibly being TRBD1 (6 bases). The CDR3 has 17 amino acids. Trimming pared 1 base from V and 6 bases from J, leaving 19 bases between. Germline values: CDR1 ENHRY, CDR2 SYGVKD. The CDR3 bases are TGTGCCATCAGTGAGTACCCGGGAGGGGGGCCCGGTCAGCCCCAGCATTTT. Its translation: CAISEYPGGGPGQPQHF.

V and J are TRBV5-6 and TRBJ2-7, with 7 bases lining up with TRBD1. Germline values: CDR1 SGHDT, CDR2 YYEEEE. The CDR3 has 14 residues. J lost 3 bases, V lost 3 bases, and 6 bases had no gene match. The CDR3 DNA follows: TGTGCCAGCAGCTCTACAGGGGTCTACTACGAGCAGTACTTC. Translated: CASSSTGVYYEQYF. Complete variable domain (other parts from reference TRBV5-6 and TRBJ2-7): DAGVTQSPTHLIKTRGQQVTLRCSPKSGHDTVSWYQQALGQGPQFIFQYYEEEERQRGNFPDRFSGHQFPNYSSELNVNALLLGDSALYLCASSSTGVYYEQYFGPGTRLTVT.

The rearrangement links TRBV5-1 to TRBJ1-1; perhaps TRBD1 as D (5 bases). Germline V gives CDR1 SGHRS, CDR2 YFSETQ. The CDR3 spans 14 residues. V was trimmed by 0 bases and J by 6 bases, leaving 12 bases between them. The DNA for the CDR3 is TGCGCCAGCAGCTTGGGAATCAGGGAAGCTGAAGCTTTCTTT. Its translation is CASSLGIREAEAFF.

The chain uses TRBV5-5 and TRBJ2-7; 7 bases map to TRBD2. CDR3 length: 15 residues. J was trimmed by 5 bases and V by 0 bases; bases with no gene match: 8. Germline loops: CDR1 SGHKS, CDR2 YYEKEE (reference sequence). CDR3 coding DNA: TGTGCCAGCAGCTTGGGCTTGAGCGGGGTTAACGAGCAGTACTTC. Translating it yields CASSLGLSGVNEQYF.

The chain recombines TRBV30 with TRBJ1-6; possibly TRBD1 for D (6 bases). Trimming shortened V by 1 base and J by 0 bases, and 13 bases separated the two germline ends. The CDR3 is made up of 17 amino acids. From germline, CDR1 is GTSNPN and CDR2 SVGIG (reference sequence). The CDR3 spells CAWSARDTHSYNSPLHF. CDR3 bases: TGTGCCTGGAGTGCCCGGGACACCCACTCCTATAATTCACCCCTCCACTTT.

The chain carries TRBV9 and TRBJ1-4, with D perhaps matching TRBD1 (5 bases). The length of the CDR3 is 15 residues. Germline assignment: CDR1 SGDLS and CDR2 YYNGEE. Trimming left V 0 bases short and J 0 bases short, with 6 bases between. The CDR3 loop reads CASSVGQTTNEKLFF. In nucleotides, the CDR3 is TGTGCCAGCAGCGTAGGACAGACAACTAATGAAAAACTGTTTTTT.